This T cell receptor beta chain was sequenced in a study of T cells after posttransplantation cyclophosphamide. This clone came up many times. A marrow graft followed busulfan-fludarabine conditioning, with cyclophosphamide on days +3 and +4. Germline V CDR1 and CDR2: SGHNT, YYREEE (reference sequence). The V segment lost 3 bases and the J segment 5 bases; nucleotides outside the gene matches: 10. CDR3 length: 16 amino acids. The protocol was immunoSEQ multiplex PCR, while the TCRdb copy is restricted to in-frame clones and leaves out a portion. Observed in the sample are thousands of clones, none of them singletons.

This sample comprised PBMCs, obtained after allogeneic stem cell transplant with posttransplant cyclophosphamide. This sequence was found in a male patient younger than 30 who received an allogeneic stem cell transplant from an unrelated donor, was CMV-positive, and had acute and chronic GVHD. Some T cells may be graft donor cells. The J gene is TRBJ2-5, the V gene TRBV5-4; 10 bases are shared with TRBD2. In nucleotides, the CDR3 is TGTGCCAGCAGCTCCGAACCTAGCGGGGGATATGAGACCCAGTACTTC. Its protein is CASSSEPSGGYETQYF.